This T cell receptor beta chain stems from a study of blood T cells in healthy people across ages. For the second PCR, which ran for about 6 to 12 cycles, a sample-barcoded 5' primer and a J-beta primer mix were used. Through a template-switch adaptor with 12 random nucleotides, each cDNA molecule received a tag. TCRdb re-called the 5' RACE reads through MiXCR, storing one row per CDR3 protein. The sample comprises about 500,000 distinct CDR3 sequences, approximately 25% of which are singletons, and less than 9% rests with the top ten. The trim removed 1 base at V and 8 bases at J, leaving 8 bases unmatched. The CDR3 extends over 15 amino acids. The germline V gene has CDR1 LGHDT and CDR2 YNNKEL (reference sequence). These data were also reused for a study on T cells of mothers and their children. That study reports: The shaping of TCR recombination output by thymic selection is similar in related and unrelated pairs. Overlap in related mother-child pairs always slightly exceeded unrelated pairs, never significantly.

The chain combines TRBV3-1 with TRBJ1-2; 9 bases are shared with TRBD1. The sequenced sample consisted of blood. This receptor was taken from a boy aged 5-17 years in good health. Here the CDR3 DNA reads TGTGCCAGCAGCCAAGGTTTTGGGACAGGGTACGGCTACACCTTC. Protein: CASSQGFGTGYGYTF.